Listed below are T cell receptor beta chains from one sample, sequenced in a study of T cells after yellow fever vaccination. TCRdb itself ran the 5' RACE reads through MiXCR, one entry per CDR3 protein. The sample contains about 220,000 distinct CDR3 sequences, 2.5% to 3.5% of which appear only once. Material: CD4+ T cells sorted from PBMCs, obtained 10 days after the yellow fever booster vaccination. The origin of the receptors is a man aged 18 to 35 who received the YFV17D yellow fever vaccine. The CDR3 runs from the conserved cysteine through the conserved F or W. A D gene is named only where the DNA matches it firmly. The size entry is marked missing in some rows and otherwise reads once, few, many or a size class.

- | TRBJ2-5 | TRBV20-1 | many | TGCAGTGCTAGAGAGGCAGGGCGAGGATGGGTGACCCAGTACTTC | CSAREAGRGWVTQYF
- | TRBJ2-5 | TRBV4-3 | many | TGCGCCAGCAGCCAAGATGTGTCCTTCCAAGAGACCCAGTACTTC | CASSQDVSFQETQYF
TRBD1 | TRBJ1-5 | TRBV11-2 | many | TGTGCCAGCAGCTTGGATACAGGGGAACAGCCCCAGCATTTT | CASSLDTGEQPQHF
TRBD1 | TRBJ1-2 | TRBV18 | - | TGTGCCAGCTCACCGTTTTCGGACAGGGATGGCTACACCTTC | CASSPFSDRDGYTF
- | TRBJ2-7 | TRBV20-1 | - | TGCAGTGCTAGAGGAGACGGGAGCTCCTACGAGCAGTACTTC | CSARGDGSSYEQYF
- | TRBJ2-5 | TRBV18 | few | TGTGCCAGCTCACTGATGAGCATGGAGACCCAGTACTTC | CASSLMSMETQYF
- | TRBJ1-1 | TRBV7-9 | - | TGTGCCAGCAGCTTCTTTAGCAACCTACAGGTGAACACTGAAGCTTTCTTT | CASSFFSNLQVNTEAFF
- | TRBJ2-7 | TRBV7-2 | many | TGTGCCAGCAGCTTATTCGGAGGGGGCAGCTCCTACGAGCAGTACTTC | CASSLFGGGSSYEQYF
- | TRBJ2-5 | TRBV9 | many | TGTGCCAGCAGCGTATCAGGGATACAAGAGACCCAGTACTTC | CASSVSGIQETQYF
- | TRBJ1-3 | TRBV12-3/TRBV12-4 | many | TGTGCCAGCAAACAGGGCGCTGGAAACACCATATATTTT | CASKQGAGNTIYF
- | TRBJ2-1 | TRBV7-8 | - | TGTGCCAGCAGCCCGAGGACTCTTGCGAGTGTTGAGCAGTTCTTC | CASSPRTLASVEQFF
- | TRBJ2-1 | TRBV23-1 | many | TGCGCCAGCAGTCAAGCCCCGTACCAGGGCAATGAGCAGTTCTTC | CASSQAPYQGNEQFF
- | TRBJ1-6 | TRBV9 | many | TGTGCCAGCAGCACCCAACAGGGAGACTATAATTCACCCCTCCACTTT | CASSTQQGDYNSPLHF
- | TRBJ2-3 | TRBV11-3 | once | TGTGCCAGCAGCCCGGGTGAAGCGGCAGATACGCAGTATTTT | CASSPGEAADTQYF
- | TRBJ2-3 | TRBV5-5 | many | TGTGCCAGCAGCTTGAATTGGTTTCGCACAGATACGCAGTATTTT | CASSLNWFRTDTQYF
- | TRBJ2-1 | TRBV6-5 | few | TGTGCCAGCACACCCGCCGGCTCCTACAATGAGCAGTTCTTC | CASTPAGSYNEQFF
TRBD1 | TRBJ2-7 | TRBV12-3/TRBV12-4 | many | TGTGCCAGCAGAAGAGGGACAGCGCCGACCTACGAGCAGTACTTC | CASRRGTAPTYEQYF
- | TRBJ1-6 | TRBV7-2 | many | TGTGCCAGCAGCTTCAGGGATGGTTCACCCCTCCACTTT | CASSFRDGSPLHF
TRBD1 | TRBJ2-7 | TRBV7-3 | many | TGTGCCAGCAGCTTAGACAGGGTTGTTTCCCACGAGCAGTACTTC | CASSLDRVVSHEQYF
- | TRBJ1-1 | TRBV7-9 | - | TGTGCCAGCACCCAGAGGTTCCGGGACACTGAAGCTTTCTTT | CASTQRFRDTEAFF
- | TRBJ1-5 | TRBV5-6 | many | TGTGCCAGCAGCTTCGGGGCCGTCGGAGAGCCCCAGCATTTT | CASSFGAVGEPQHF
- | TRBJ2-7 | TRBV9 | many | TGTGCCAGCAGCGTAGCCCCCGTGGGGTCCGAGCAGTACTTC | CASSVAPVGSEQYF
- | TRBJ2-3 | TRBV21-1 | few | TGTGCCAGCAGCAAAGAGGAGGAGGGCCCTAGCACAGATACGCAGTATTTT | CASSKEEEGPSTDTQYF
TRBD1 | TRBJ1-2 | TRBV20-1 | few | TGCAGTGCGTCGGACAGGAGGGAGGTCCTTATCATCTTC | CSASDRREVLIIF
- | TRBJ1-3 | TRBV10-3 | few | TGTGCCATCAGTGATGGGAGCTCTGGAAACACCATATATTTT | CAISDGSSGNTIYF
- | TRBJ1-4 | TRBV7-9 | few | TGTGCCAGCAGCTTAAGTTCAAGAGCGAGTGAAAAACTGTTTTTT | CASSLSSRASEKLFF
- | TRBJ1-1 | TRBV27 | many | TGTGCCAGTCGGGATGATGTGAACACTGAAGCTTTCTTT | CASRDDVNTEAFF
- | TRBJ1-3 | TRBV27 | few | TGTGCCAGCAAACTGACCCTCGGTGGGAACACCATATATTTT | CASKLTLGGNTIYF
- | TRBJ1-3 | TRBV12-3/TRBV12-4 | few | TGTGCCAGCAGTTTAAGGGGGGCACGGGTTGGAAACACCATATATTTT | CASSLRGARVGNTIYF
- | TRBJ1-1 | TRBV5-1 | - | TGCGCCAGCAGTAAGGTGGGGGGTGGCACTGAAGCTTTCTTT | CASSKVGGGTEAFF
- | TRBJ2-7 | TRBV12-3/TRBV12-4 | many | TGTGCCAGCAGGGACCACAGGTTCGACGAGCAGTACTTC | CASRDHRFDEQYF
TRBD1 | TRBJ1-4 | TRBV7-8 | many | TGTGCCAGCAGCTCCGACAGGGTCGGTCGGAATGAAAAACTGTTTTTT | CASSSDRVGRNEKLFF
- | TRBJ2-5 | TRBV5-1 | - | TGCGCCAGCAGCTTCGGACCCGGAGGTAAAGAGACCCAGTACTTC | CASSFGPGGKETQYF
- | TRBJ1-1 | TRBV7-2 | few | TGTGCCAGCAGCTTGGGGGGGTTGATGAACACTGAAGCTTTCTTT | CASSLGGLMNTEAFF
TRBD1 | TRBJ1-1 | TRBV10-3 | few | TGTGCCATCAACCCACAGGGGACAATGAACACTGAAGCTTTCTTT | CAINPQGTMNTEAFF
- | TRBJ2-1 | TRBV4-3 | many | TGCGCCAGCAGCCGCCCGCGGGCGGGGCTTGATCATGAGCAGTTCTTC | CASSRPRAGLDHEQFF
- | TRBJ1-2 | TRBV5-1 | many | TGCGCCAGCAGCTTGGCCGGGGTGAGGGGCTACACCTTC | CASSLAGVRGYTF
- | TRBJ1-3 | TRBV20-1 | many | TGCAGTGCGTACCGGGGGGGTTCTGGAAACACCATATATTTT | CSAYRGGSGNTIYF
- | TRBJ1-1 | TRBV11-2 | many | TGTGCCAGCAGCTTAGGACAGTCGAACACTGAAGCTTTCTTT | CASSLGQSNTEAFF
- | TRBJ1-1 | TRBV18 | few | TGTGCCAGCTCACTAATTAATACCGGGGGGTTCACTGAAGCTTTCTTT | CASSLINTGGFTEAFF
TRBD1 | TRBJ2-3 | TRBV6-5 | many | TGTGCCAGCAGTCCGCGACAGGGGCCGGGCACAGATACGCAGTATTTT | CASSPRQGPGTDTQYF
- | TRBJ1-2 | TRBV20-1 | - | TGCAGTCCTCTCGACAAGAGCTACTATGGCTACACCTTC | CSPLDKSYYGYTF
TRBD1 | TRBJ1-1 | TRBV18 | - | TGTGCCAGCTCGCTTCGAGGACAGGGGTTGACTGAAGCTTTCTTT | CASSLRGQGLTEAFF
TRBD2 | TRBJ2-1 | TRBV29-1 | - | TGCAGCGCCAAACTAGCGAATGAGCAGTTCTTC | CSAKLANEQFF
- | TRBJ2-3 | TRBV18 | - | TGTGCCAGCTCACCACCCGGCGAAGATACGCAGTATTTT | CASSPPGEDTQYF
- | TRBJ2-5 | TRBV5-1 | many | TGCGCCAGCAGCTTGAATCGGCGACAAAGAGAAGAGACCCAGTACTTC | CASSLNRRQREETQYF
TRBD2 | TRBJ2-5 | TRBV20-1 | few | TGCAGTGCTAGGACCGAAGGGCGGGGGGGCCGTGAGACCCAGTACTTC | CSARTEGRGGRETQYF
- | TRBJ1-1 | TRBV7-2 | - | TGTGCCAGCAGCTTCGGGGGAGATGGTGAAGCTTTCTTT | CASSFGGDGEAFF
- | TRBJ1-1 | TRBV19 | - | TGTGCCAGTCAAAAGGGGTCGGGGACTGAAGCTTTCTTT | CASQKGSGTEAFF
TRBD2 | TRBJ2-1 | TRBV15 | many | TGTGCCACCAGCAGTGGACTAGCGGGGAAGAATGAGCAGTTCTTC | CATSSGLAGKNEQFF
- | TRBJ1-1 | TRBV11-2 | - | TGTGCCAGCAGCCCGTGGACAGAAGTCCCTGAAGCTTTCTTT | CASSPWTEVPEAFF
- | TRBJ2-1 | TRBV5-6 | many | TGTGCCAGCAGCCTTATAGGGCAGGCATCAAATGAGCAGTTCTTC | CASSLIGQASNEQFF